A selection of T cell receptor beta chains follows, all from one sample in a study of molecular identifiers for immune sequencing clone quantification. TCRdb used MiXCR to reprocess the PCR reads, holding one entry per CDR3 protein. The sample holds about 300,000 distinct CDR3 sequences; about a fifth are singletons and the top ten take 0.7% to 0.9%. Material: naive CD8+ T cells from blood, with Jurkat cell RNA spiked in. These receptor sequences come from a human donor in good health. Some libraries in this study had Jurkat cell RNA spiked in. The CDR3 runs from the conserved cysteine through the conserved F or W. Each record gives: clone size, J gene, V gene, D gene, CDR3 DNA, CDR3 protein. D genes are given only for firm matches. Only part of the rows carry a size: once, few, many, or a class if the clone is expanded.

many	TRBJ2-5	TRBV28	-	TGTGCCAGCAGTCCCCGTGGGGGAAGCCAAGAGACCCAGTACTTC	CASSPRGGSQETQYF
-	TRBJ2-7	TRBV6-2/TRBV6-3	-	TGTGCCAGCAGACCAATCACGGGGGAAGGGACCTACGAGCAGTACTTC	CASRPITGEGTYEQYF
many	TRBJ2-7	TRBV27	-	TGTGCCAGCAGTTTATTCGGGACAACCTCCACGTACGAGCAGTACTTC	CASSLFGTTSTYEQYF
many	TRBJ2-5	TRBV28	-	TGTGCCAGCAGTTCCGGCGGGACTCCAAAAGAGACCCAGTACTTC	CASSSGGTPKETQYF
few	TRBJ1-1	TRBV2	-	TGTGCCAGCGGTGGGGGGTACACTGAAGCTTTCTTT	CASGGGYTEAFF
many	TRBJ1-1	TRBV12-3/TRBV12-4	-	TGTGCCAGCAGTTTGTTGACGATCGCTGAAGCTTTCTTT	CASSLLTIAEAFF
many	TRBJ2-7	TRBV2	-	TGTGCCAGCAGTGAGATAACGCCGCCCTACGAGCAGTACTTC	CASSEITPPYEQYF
many	TRBJ2-7	TRBV27	-	TGTGCCAGCAGTTTATCGATGGGACGCTTGCACTACGAGCAGTACTTC	CASSLSMGRLHYEQYF
-	TRBJ2-3	TRBV11-2	TRBD2	TGTGCCAGCAGGGCTATAGCGGGGCCTAGCACAGATACGCAGTATTTT	CASRAIAGPSTDTQYF
-	TRBJ1-1	TRBV19	-	TGTGCCAGTAGTGCCCAGCCCAGACAGGATTTTTGGATGAACACTGAAGCTTTCTTT	CASSAQPRQDFWMNTEAFF
many	TRBJ1-2	TRBV29-1	TRBD1	TGCAGCGTGACAGGGGGGACTAACTATGGCTACACCTTC	CSVTGGTNYGYTF
-	TRBJ2-1	TRBV4-3	TRBD2	TGCGCCAGCAGCCAAGGGACTAGCGGGGGGGCCGGGGATGAGCAGTTCTTC	CASSQGTSGGAGDEQFF
few	TRBJ2-7	TRBV7-6	-	TGTGCCAGCAGCTTAGAGAGAGGCGGAGTTCTGAGCTCCTACGAGCAGTACTTC	CASSLERGGVLSSYEQYF
many	TRBJ2-1	TRBV4-3	-	TGCGCCAGCAGCCAGAACAGGGTGCAGTTCTTC	CASSQNRVQFF
many	TRBJ2-3	TRBV7-9	-	TGTGCCAGCAGCTCAACTAGAGGCCCAGATACGCAGTATTTT	CASSSTRGPDTQYF
many	TRBJ2-1	TRBV5-4	TRBD1	TGTGCCAGCAGCTTGGGGGACAGCTACAATGAGCAGTTCTTC	CASSLGDSYNEQFF
-	TRBJ2-3	TRBV18	TRBD2	TGTGCCAGCTCACCAGCTAGCGGGGCTTCCTACGGCACAGATACGCAGTATTTT	CASSPASGASYGTDTQYF